These 24 T cell receptor beta chains originate from one sample sequenced in a study of Ad26.COV2.S vaccination and SARS-CoV-2 variants. Here immunoSEQ multiplex PCR was the method, and the copy in TCRdb shows in-frame clones only, minus some. The table lists tens of thousands of clones, more than 70% of them singletons, with 15% to 20% in the top ten. The sample was peripheral blood, taken after recovery from COVID-19. These receptors originate from a human donor who had recovered from COVID-19.

This rearrangement joins TRBV19 to TRBJ1-5; 10 bases match TRBD1. Germline V gene lookup returns CDR1 LNHDA and CDR2 SQIVND (reference sequence). The CDR3 length is 15 residues. The V and J ends lost 7 bases and 1 base, in that order; junction bases with no gene match: 4. In DNA, the CDR3 is TGTGCCAGTAAACCGGACAGGGGGAGCAATCAGCCCCAGCATTTT. Translation: CASKPDRGSNQPQHF.

This chain connects TRBV27 to TRBJ1-1; no firm D call. Trimming pared 2 bases from V and 2 bases from J, leaving 9 bases between. The CDR3 has 14 residues. Germline CDR1 is MNHEY and CDR2 is SMNVEV (reference sequence). CDR3 DNA: TGTGCCAGCAGTTTAAACGGCGGTAACACTGAAGCTTTCTTT. This codes for CASSLNGGNTEAFF.

This clone showed up just a few times. V gene TRBV28 combines with J gene TRBJ1-5; 10 bases line up with TRBD1. The CDR3 extends over 15 amino acids. The ends lost 8 bases at V and 6 bases at J; junction bases unmatched: 10. Germline CDR1 MDHEN, CDR2 SYDVKM. This CDR3 is CASGTGTGVGQPQHF. The CDR3 DNA reads as TGTGCCAGCGGCACCGGGACAGGGGTCGGTCAGCCCCAGCATTTT.

The J gene is TRBJ1-5, the V gene TRBV28; D unclear. The germline V gene has CDR1 MDHEN and CDR2 SYDVKM. Trimming took off 7 bases at V and 4 bases at J, with 11 bases between the two ends. The CDR3 runs to 13 residues. The CDR3, as DNA: TGTGCCAGCAAAGTAATCGGGAATCAGCCCCAGCATTTT. It specifies CASKVIGNQPQHF.

This clone was seen just once. The chain links TRBV7-9 to TRBJ2-7; 13 bases agree with TRBD2. The CDR3 consists of 16 residues. Germline CDR1 SEHNR, CDR2 FQNEAQ (reference sequence). J lost 4 bases, V lost 5 bases, and 8 bases had no gene match. The CDR3 DNA sequence: TGTGCCAGCAGCCCAAGGACTAGCGGGAGAGGGTACGAGCAGTACTTC. This gives the protein CASSPRTSGRGYEQYF.

This chain joins TRBV25-1 and TRBJ2-5, with a possible D match to TRBD1 (6 bases). CDR1 is MGHDK and CDR2 is SYGVNS in the germline V gene. The CDR3 length is 13 residues. Between the trimmed V and J ends, which lost 6 bases and 5 bases, there was a span of 13 bases. CDR3: CASRSRGWETQYF. In nucleotides, the CDR3 is TGTGCCAGCAGAAGTAGGGGGTGGGAGACCCAGTACTTC. The whole variable domain, filled in from reference TRBV25-1 and TRBJ2-5, reads EADIYQTPRYLVIGTGKKITLECSQTMGHDKMYWYQQDPGMELHLIHYSYGVNSTEKGDLSSESTVSRIRTEHFPLTLESARPSHTSQYLCASRSRGWETQYFGPGTRLLVL.

V gene TRBV7-6 combines with J gene TRBJ2-1, with TRBD2 matching 10 bases. The length of the CDR3 is 16 residues. Germline trimming cut 4 bases from V and 3 bases from J; bases unmatched to any gene: 6. Germline CDR1 SGHVS, CDR2 FNYEAQ. This CDR3 reads CASSSGTSERYNEQFF. The CDR3 DNA reads as TGTGCCAGCAGCTCCGGGACTAGCGAGCGCTACAATGAGCAGTTCTTC.

This clone occurred once. V is TRBV7-2 and J is TRBJ1-6; D is unresolved. The CDR3 contains 13 residues. CDR1 SGHTA and CDR2 FQGNSA come from the germline V gene. Trimming pared 2 bases from V and 8 bases from J, leaving 7 bases between. The CDR3 loop is CASSLPGYSPLHF. CDR3 DNA: TGTGCCAGCAGCTTACCCGGCTATTCACCCCTCCACTTT.

The V gene is TRBV28, the J gene TRBJ2-1, with 8 bases that match TRBD1. Germline V gives CDR1 MDHEN, CDR2 SYDVKM. The CDR3 runs to 17 residues. After removal of 5 bases from V and 6 bases from J, the junction contained 15 bases not matched to a gene. CDR3 in DNA: TGTGCCAGCAGTACTCGGACCGGGACAGGAAGGGGCAATGAGCAGTTCTTC. It is translated as CASSTRTGTGRGNEQFF.

This clone was picked up a small number of times. The chain employs TRBV28 and TRBJ2-5; perhaps TRBD1 as D (5 bases). Germline V gene lookup returns CDR1 MDHEN and CDR2 SYDVKM. Trimming stripped 4 bases from V and 5 bases from J, with 17 bases between. The CDR3 contains 15 residues. This chain's CDR3 is CASSSGGQGQETQYF. DNA of the CDR3: TGTGCCAGCAGTTCCGGTGGCCAGGGCCAGGAGACCCAGTACTTC.

The chain uses TRBV7-2 and TRBJ2-5, with D perhaps matching TRBD2 (6 bases). V shed 7 bases and J shed 5 bases, with 11 bases lying between them. CDR1 and CDR2 (germline): SGHTA, FQGNSA. The length of the CDR3 is 12 residues. The CDR3 loop reads CASTGGRETQYF. CDR3 in DNA: TGTGCCAGCACCGGGGGTAGGGAGACCCAGTACTTC.

The CDR3 region has the DNA TGTGCCAGCCACCCGGGACAGAACTATGGCTACACCTTC. Residues: CASHPGQNYGYTF. The chain combines TRBV28 with TRBJ1-2; 7 bases are a match to TRBD1. J gave up 2 bases and V 8 bases, and 5 bases lay outside the gene matches. This CDR3 is built from 13 residues. Germline values: CDR1 MDHEN, CDR2 SYDVKM.

The rearrangement uses TRBV29-1 and TRBJ2-2; D unresolved. CDR1 and CDR2 from the germline V gene are SQVTM and ANQGSEA. The CDR3 sequence is 14 residues long. The V and J ends lost 4 bases and 6 bases respectively, with 15 bases between them. The CDR3 is CSVVSLMASGELFF. The CDR3 DNA follows: TGCAGCGTTGTAAGTTTGATGGCCTCCGGGGAGCTGTTTTTT.

J is TRBJ2-6 and V is TRBV19; D tentatively reads TRBD1 or TRBD2 (7 bases each). V was shortened by 6 bases and J by 2 bases, with 11 bases between the two germline ends. Germline V CDR1 and CDR2: LNHDA, SQIVND (reference sequence). The CDR3 totals 15 residues. This CDR3 reads CASSQGGTGANVLTF. CDR3 DNA: TGTGCCAGTAGCCAGGGGGGGACTGGGGCCAACGTCCTGACTTTC.

The chain is built from TRBV7-8 and TRBJ2-2, with D unresolved. V was clipped by 1 base and J by 6 bases, with 9 bases between them. The germline gives CDR1 SGHVS, CDR2 FQNEAQ. The CDR3 sequence is 14 residues long. The CDR3 spells CASSLGLHSGELFF. CDR3 sequence (DNA): TGTGCCAGCAGCTTAGGGCTCCACTCCGGGGAGCTGTTTTTT.

This CDR3 is CASSFSETSAHNEQFF. In DNA form, the CDR3 reads TGCGCCAGCAGCTTTTCCGAGACTAGCGCCCACAATGAGCAGTTCTTC. V is TRBV5-1 and J is TRBJ2-1; TRBD2 matches 8 bases. CDR1 is SGHRS and CDR2 is YFSETQ in the germline V gene. V dropped 2 bases and J dropped 5; count of bases not matched to a gene: 9. This CDR3 contains 16 residues.

The rearrangement uses TRBV10-1 and TRBJ2-3; no definite D call. This CDR3 comprises 13 residues. V dropped 5 bases and J dropped 5 bases, with 11 bases sitting between them. Per the germline V gene, CDR1 is WNHNN and CDR2 is SYGVQD (reference sequence). The chain's CDR3 is CASSITPGDTQYF. The CDR3 region has the DNA TGCGCCAGCAGTATTACCCCTGGAGATACGCAGTATTTT.

The J gene is TRBJ2-7, the V gene TRBV29-1; the D gene is possibly TRBD1 (7 bases). CDR1 SQVTM and CDR2 ANQGSEA come from the germline V gene. The CDR3 spans 12 residues. The ends were cut back, 6 bases at V and 5 bases at J, with 14 bases in the middle. CDR3 sequence reads: CSVETGRHEQYF. As DNA, the CDR3 is TGCAGCGTAGAGACAGGGAGGCACGAGCAGTACTTC.

V gene TRBV11-3 combines with J gene TRBJ1-2; TRBD1 matches at 9 bases. There are 14 residues in the CDR3. Germline loops: CDR1 SGHNT, CDR2 YENEEA. The J segment lost 10 bases and the V segment lost 4 bases, leaving 10 bases of the junction unmatched. Written as DNA, the CDR3 is TGTGCCAGCAGCTCCACCGGGACAGGGATTTCCTACACCTTC. Encoded protein: CASSSTGTGISYTF. Drawing the rest from reference TRBV11-3 and TRBJ1-2, the complete variable domain is EAGVVQSPRYKIIEKKQPVAFWCNPISGHNTLYWYLQNLGQGPELLIRYENEEAVDDSQLPKDRFSAERLKGVDSTLKIQPAELGDSAVYLCASSSTGTGISYTFGSGTRLTVV.

The chain has TRBV5-4 and TRBJ2-2, with TRBD2 matching over 11 bases. Per the germline V gene, CDR1 is SGHNT and CDR2 is YYREEE (reference sequence). The ends lost 3 bases at V and 4 bases at J; junction bases unmatched: 5. The CDR3 sequence is 16 residues long. This chain's CDR3 is CASSSIAGGATGELFF. The CDR3 nucleotides read TGTGCCAGCAGCTCAATAGCGGGAGGGGCCACCGGGGAGCTGTTTTTT. Full variable domain (outside the CDR3, taken from reference TRBV5-4 and TRBJ2-2): ETGVTQSPTHLIKTRGQQVTLRCSSQSGHNTVSWYQQALGQGPQFIFQYYREEENGRGNFPPRFSGLQFPNYSSELNVNALELDDSALYLCASSSIAGGATGELFFGEGSRLTVL.

This clone was seen only once. This chain links TRBV4-3 with TRBJ1-2; D unclear. Trimming stripped 3 bases from V and 4 bases from J, with 15 bases between. The CDR3 extends over 15 amino acids. Germline CDR1 LGHNA, CDR2 YSLEER. The CDR3 sequence is CASSQNGRSVYGYTF. The DNA of the CDR3 is TGCGCCAGCAGCCAGAATGGACGGTCCGTCTATGGCTACACCTTC.

V is TRBV2 and J is TRBJ2-3; the D gene could be TRBD1 or TRBD2 (5 bases each). Trimming took 7 bases from V and 0 from J, leaving 17 bases between them. Germline V CDR1 and CDR2: SNHLY, FYNNEI. The CDR3 is 16 residues long. CDR3 sequence: CASTRDGQRSTDTQYF. CDR3 coding DNA: TGTGCCAGCACTAGGGACGGTCAACGGAGCACAGATACGCAGTATTTT.

The chain employs TRBV4-2 and TRBJ2-7, with 11 bases identical to TRBD1. The CDR3 is made up of 14 amino acids. Germline V gene data show CDR1 as LGHNA and CDR2 as YNFKEQ. J gave up 4 bases and V 2 bases, and 1 base lay outside the gene matches. CDR3 in amino acids: CASSQRDRGYEQYF. The CDR3 DNA reads TGTGCCAGCAGCCAACGGGACAGGGGGTACGAGCAGTACTTC.

The V call is TRBV19, the J call TRBJ2-5, with TRBD2 identical over 10 bases. Trimming took 2 bases from V and 4 from J; bases not matched to a gene: 7. The CDR3 contains 16 residues. The germline V gene has CDR1 LNHDA and CDR2 SQIVND (reference sequence). The CDR3 DNA sequence: TGTGCCAGTAGTATAACGACTAGCGGGCTACGAGAGACCCAGTACTTC. It specifies CASSITTSGLRETQYF.